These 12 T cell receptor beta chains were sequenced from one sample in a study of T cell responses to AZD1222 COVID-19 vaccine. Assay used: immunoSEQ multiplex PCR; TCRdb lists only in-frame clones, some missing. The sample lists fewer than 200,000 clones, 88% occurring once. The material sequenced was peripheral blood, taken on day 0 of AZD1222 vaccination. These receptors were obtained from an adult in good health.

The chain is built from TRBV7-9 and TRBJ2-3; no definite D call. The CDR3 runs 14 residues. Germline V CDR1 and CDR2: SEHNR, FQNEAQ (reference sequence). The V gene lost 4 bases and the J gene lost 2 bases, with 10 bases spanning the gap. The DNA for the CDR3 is TGTGCCAGCAGCTCGAAGATTCACACAGATACGCAGTATTTT. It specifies CASSSKIHTDTQYF.

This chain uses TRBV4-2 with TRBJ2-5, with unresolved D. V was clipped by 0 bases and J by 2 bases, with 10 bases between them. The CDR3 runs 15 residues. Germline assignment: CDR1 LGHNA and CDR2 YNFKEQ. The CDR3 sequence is CASSQDQDQQETQYF. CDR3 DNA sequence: TGTGCCAGCAGCCAAGACCAGGACCAGCAAGAGACCCAGTACTTC.

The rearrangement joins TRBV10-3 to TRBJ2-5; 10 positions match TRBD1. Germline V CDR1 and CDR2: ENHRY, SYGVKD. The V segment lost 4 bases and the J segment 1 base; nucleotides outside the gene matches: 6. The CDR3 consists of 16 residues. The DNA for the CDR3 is TGTGCCATCAGTGCGAGGGGACAGGGGACCCAAGAGACCCAGTACTTC. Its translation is CAISARGQGTQETQYF.

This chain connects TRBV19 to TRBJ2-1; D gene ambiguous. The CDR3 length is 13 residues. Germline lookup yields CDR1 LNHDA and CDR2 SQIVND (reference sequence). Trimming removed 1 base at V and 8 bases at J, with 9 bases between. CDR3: CASSIVSRDEQFF. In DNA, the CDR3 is TGTGCCAGTAGTATAGTGTCCCGAGATGAGCAGTTCTTC.

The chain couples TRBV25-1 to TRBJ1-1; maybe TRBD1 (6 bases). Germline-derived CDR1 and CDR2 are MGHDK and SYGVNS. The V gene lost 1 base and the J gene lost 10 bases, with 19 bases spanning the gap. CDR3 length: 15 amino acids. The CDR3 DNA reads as TGTGCCAGCAGTGAATCCCTCGCGGGGGCTCGGGGAGCTTTCTTT. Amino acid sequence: CASSESLAGARGAFF.

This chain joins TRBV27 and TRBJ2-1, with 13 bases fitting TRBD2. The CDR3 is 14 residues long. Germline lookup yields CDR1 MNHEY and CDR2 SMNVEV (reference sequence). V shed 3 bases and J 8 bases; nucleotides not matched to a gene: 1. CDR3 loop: CASSLGLAGHEQFF. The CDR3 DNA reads TGTGCCAGCAGTTTGGGACTAGCGGGACATGAGCAGTTCTTC.

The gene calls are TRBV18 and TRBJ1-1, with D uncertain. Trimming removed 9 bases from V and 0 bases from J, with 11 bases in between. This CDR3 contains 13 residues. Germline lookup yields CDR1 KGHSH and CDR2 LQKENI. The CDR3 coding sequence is TGTGCCAGTACCGGGGTCCTGAACACTGAAGCTTTCTTT. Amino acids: CASTGVLNTEAFF.

CDR3 loop: CASSLQSGSRTF. The CDR3 bases are TGTGCCAGCAGTTTGCAATCGGGTTCGCGGACCTTC. The chain has TRBV12-3 or TRBV12-4 and TRBJ1-2; no reliable D call. V lost 3 bases to trimming and J lost 14 bases, with 16 bases between them. CDR3 size: 12 residues.

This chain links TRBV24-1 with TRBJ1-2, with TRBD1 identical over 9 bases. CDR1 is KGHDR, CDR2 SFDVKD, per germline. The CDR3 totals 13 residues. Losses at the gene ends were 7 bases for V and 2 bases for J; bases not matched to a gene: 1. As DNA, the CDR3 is TGTGCCACCAGACAGGGGGCGAACTATGGCTACACCTTC. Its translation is CATRQGANYGYTF.

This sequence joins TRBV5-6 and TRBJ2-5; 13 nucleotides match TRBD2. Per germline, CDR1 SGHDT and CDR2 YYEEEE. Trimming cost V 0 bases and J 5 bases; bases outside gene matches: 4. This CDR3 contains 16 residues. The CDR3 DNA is TGTGCCAGCAGCTTGGATACTAGCGGGAGGGAGGAGACCCAGTACTTC. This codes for CASSLDTSGREETQYF.

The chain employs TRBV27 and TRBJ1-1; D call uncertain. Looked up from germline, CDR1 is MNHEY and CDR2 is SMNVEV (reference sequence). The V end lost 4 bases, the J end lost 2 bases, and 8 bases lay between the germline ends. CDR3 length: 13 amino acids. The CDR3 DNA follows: TGTGCCAGCAGTTGGGAAGGTAACACTGAAGCTTTCTTT. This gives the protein CASSWEGNTEAFF.

CDR3: CAISDRAGGELFF. CDR3 DNA: TGTGCCATCAGCGACAGGGCCGGCGGGGAGCTGTTTTTT. The chain has TRBV10-3 and TRBJ2-2, with TRBD1 identical over 7 bases. V lost 6 bases to trimming and J lost 7 bases; unmatched junction nucleotides: 5. The germline V gene encodes CDR1 ENHRY and CDR2 SYGVKD. This CDR3 is built from 13 residues.